The clone carrying this T cell receptor beta chain was seen more than once but under ten times. The antigen remains unidentified. The CDR3 loop spans 14 amino acids. Germline values: CDR1 SGHTA, CDR2 FQGNSA. The V end was cut by 5 bases, the J end by 6 bases, with 14 bases between. With constant-segment primers, 5'RACE yielded cDNA libraries of TCR alpha and TCR beta that carried sample barcodes and UMIs. TCRdb re-called the 5' RACE reads through MiXCR, storing one row per CDR3 protein. The table lists roughly 560,000 distinct CDR3 sequences, roughly 20% of them singletons. The sample belongs to a study of T-cell memory formation after mild COVID-19. Study details: Clusters were largely donor specific. General study points: For second-wave clones that peaked at day 37, SARS-CoV-2 specificity went unverified. Contracting clones from day 15 to 85 had balanced CD4/CD8; later expanders favoured CD4+.

The V call is TRBV7-2, the J call TRBJ1-5; D possibly corresponds to TRBD1 (6 bases). Sequencing was performed on PBMCs or a T cell subset sorted from them (not recorded which). The source of this sequence is an adult woman who had mild COVID-19 (a few samples of this study predate the infection). Cell type and time point are not known. CDR3 DNA sequence: TGTGCCAGCAGCGAAGACAGGTCCACTCAGCCCCAGCATTTT. Protein product: CASSEDRSTQPQHF.